This T cell receptor beta chain was sequenced during a study of cytomegalovirus exposure and HLA in healthy donors. Whole-study results and caveats: The study listed under 200 cytomegalovirus-associated TCR beta chains.

About this clone: The antigen remains undetermined.

The PCR ran on 60 Vbeta and 13 Jbeta primers. Clones were read by immunoSEQ multiplex PCR, and TCRdb kept only the in-frame ones, dropping some. Seen here are about 85,000 clones, 75% to 90% observed once, and the top ten hold around 32%. The CDR3 length is 16 residues. Material: PBMCs. The source is a man between 45 and 60 years old in good health and CMV-seropositive. V is TRBV21-1 and J is TRBJ2-7; no DNA check was done on the table's D call, TRBD2. TRBV21-1 is a pseudogene locus. The chain's CDR3 is CASSKGLAGVPYEQYF. The CDR3 region has the DNA TGTGCCAGCAGCAAGGGACTAGCGGGAGTCCCCTACGAGCAGTACTTC.